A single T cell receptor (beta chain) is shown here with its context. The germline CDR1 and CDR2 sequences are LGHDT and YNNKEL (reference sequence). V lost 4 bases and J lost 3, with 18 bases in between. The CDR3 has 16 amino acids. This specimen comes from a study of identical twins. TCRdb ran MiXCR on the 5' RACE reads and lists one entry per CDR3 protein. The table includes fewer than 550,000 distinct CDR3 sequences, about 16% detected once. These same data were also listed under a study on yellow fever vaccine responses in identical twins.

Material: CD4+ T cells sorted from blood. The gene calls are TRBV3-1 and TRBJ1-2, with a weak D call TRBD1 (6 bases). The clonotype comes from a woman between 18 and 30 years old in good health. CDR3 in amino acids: CASSPRYQQGHYGYTF. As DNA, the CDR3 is TGTGCCAGCAGCCCACGATATCAACAGGGCCACTATGGCTACACCTTC. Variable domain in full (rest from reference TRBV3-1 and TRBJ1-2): DTAVSQTPKYLVTQMGNDKSIKCEQNLGHDTMYWYKQDSKKFLKIMFSYNNKELIINETVPNRFSPKSPDKAHLNLHINSLELGDSAVYFCASSPRYQQGHYGYTFGSGTRLTVV.